The T cell receptor (beta chain) under discussion was sequenced for a study of regulatory T cells in long-lasting Graves disease. As for time point: newly diagnosed GD, antithyroid drugs for less than 3 months. After RNA was extracted from PBMCs, the TCR library was made from it. Building the TCR beta libraries relied on iRepertoire HTBI primers, and CDR3 regions underwent Arm-PCR. Each CDR3 protein gets one entry after TCRdb re-called the multiplex PCR reads with MiXCR. Of about 220,000 distinct CDR3 sequences in the sample, less than 20% were seen once. V lost 6 bases to trimming and J lost 4 bases; unmatched junction nucleotides: 7. Germline lookup yields CDR1 MNHEY and CDR2 SVGEGT. CDR3 size: 15 residues. These data are also associated with another study on T cells in Graves' hyperthyroidism and ophthalmopathy.

This rearrangement joins TRBV6-2 or TRBV6-3 to TRBJ2-2; 8 bases align to TRBD1. The sequence was collected from a woman between 25 and 40 years old with Graves disease. The sample consisted of peripheral blood mononuclear cells (PBMCs), taken at new diagnosis, from a patient treated with antithyroid drugs. For the CDR3, the DNA is TGTGCCAGCAGGTTCATACAGGGGGTCACCGGGGAGCTGTTTTTT. Translated, it gives CASRFIQGVTGELFF.